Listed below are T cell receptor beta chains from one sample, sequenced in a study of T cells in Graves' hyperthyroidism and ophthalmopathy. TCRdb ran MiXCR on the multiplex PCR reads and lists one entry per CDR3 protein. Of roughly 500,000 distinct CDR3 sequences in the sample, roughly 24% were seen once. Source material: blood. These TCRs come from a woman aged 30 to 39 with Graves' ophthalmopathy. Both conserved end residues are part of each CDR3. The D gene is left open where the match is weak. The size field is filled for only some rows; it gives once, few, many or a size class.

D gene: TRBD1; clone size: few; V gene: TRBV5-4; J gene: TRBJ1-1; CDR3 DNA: TGTGCCAGCAGCTTGGGGGGACAGGGGGCTGCCCCCATGAACACTGAAGCTTTCTTT; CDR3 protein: CASSLGGQGAAPMNTEAFF
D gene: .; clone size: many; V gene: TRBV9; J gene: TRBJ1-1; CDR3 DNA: TGTGCCAGCAGCCCTAAGACAGGAGGGGACACTGAAGCTTTCTTT; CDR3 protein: CASSPKTGGDTEAFF
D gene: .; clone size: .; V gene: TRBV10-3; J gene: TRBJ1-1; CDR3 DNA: TGTGCCATCGGCCTCGGGGATAACACTGAAGCTTTCTTT; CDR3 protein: CAIGLGDNTEAFF
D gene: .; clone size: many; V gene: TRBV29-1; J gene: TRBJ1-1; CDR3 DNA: TGCAGCGCTGAGACGAGAAACACTGAAGCTTTCTTT; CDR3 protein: CSAETRNTEAFF
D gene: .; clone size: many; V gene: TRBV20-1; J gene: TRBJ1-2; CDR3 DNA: TGCAGTGCTAGCACAGGTAACGAGGCGTTGAGCTATGGCTACACCTTC; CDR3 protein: CSASTGNEALSYGYTF
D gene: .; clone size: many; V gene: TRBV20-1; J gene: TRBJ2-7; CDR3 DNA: TGCAGTGCTGCCCTAGATGGACGGACCTACGAGCAGTACTTC; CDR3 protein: CSAALDGRTYEQYF
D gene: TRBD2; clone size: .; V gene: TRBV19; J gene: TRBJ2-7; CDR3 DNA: TGTGCCAGTAGCAGACTAGCGGGGGACTACGAGCAGTACTTC; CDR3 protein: CASSRLAGDYEQYF
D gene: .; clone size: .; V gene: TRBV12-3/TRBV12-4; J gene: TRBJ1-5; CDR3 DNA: TGTGCCAGCAGCCGGGAGGGCCCTTATAGCAATCAGCCCCAGCATTTT; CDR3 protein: CASSREGPYSNQPQHF
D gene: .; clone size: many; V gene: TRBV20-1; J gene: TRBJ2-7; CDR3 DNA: TGCAGTGCTAGACTCTGGTACGAGCAGTACTTC; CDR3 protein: CSARLWYEQYF
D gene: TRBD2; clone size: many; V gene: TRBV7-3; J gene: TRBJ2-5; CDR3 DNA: TGTGCCAGCAGCTCGCTAGCGGAACAAGAGACCCAGTACTTC; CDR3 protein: CASSSLAEQETQYF
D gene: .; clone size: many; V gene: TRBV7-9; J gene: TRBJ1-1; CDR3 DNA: TGTGCCAGCAGCTTGGCGGATTCTGAAGCTTTCTTT; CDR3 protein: CASSLADSEAFF
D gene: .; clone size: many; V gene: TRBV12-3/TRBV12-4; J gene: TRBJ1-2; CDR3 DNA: TGTGCCAGCAGCCCCCCGAACCTCTATGGCTACACCTTC; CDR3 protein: CASSPPNLYGYTF
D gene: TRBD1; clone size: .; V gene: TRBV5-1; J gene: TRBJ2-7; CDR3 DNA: TGCGCCAGCAGTCCGAAGACAGGGGGCTACGAGCAGTACTTC; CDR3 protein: CASSPKTGGYEQYF
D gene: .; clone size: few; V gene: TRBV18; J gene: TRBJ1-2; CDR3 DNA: TGTGCCAGCTCCCCGTTGGGGGTGAGCTATGGCTACACCTTC; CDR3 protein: CASSPLGVSYGYTF
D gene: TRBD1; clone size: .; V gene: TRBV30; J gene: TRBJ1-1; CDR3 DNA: TGTGCCTGGAGCCGCGGACAGGGGCTAGCGGCTTTCTTT; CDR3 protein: CAWSRGQGLAAFF
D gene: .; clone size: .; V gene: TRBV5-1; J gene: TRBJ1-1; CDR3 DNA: TGCGCCAGCAGCTTGGCGGGACTGCCGAACACTGAAGCTTTCTTT; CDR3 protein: CASSLAGLPNTEAFF
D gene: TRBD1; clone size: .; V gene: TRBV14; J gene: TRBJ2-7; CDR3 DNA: TGTGCCAGCAGCCAAGGGATGAGGGACAGGGGGCGGCGGATTTACGAGCAGTACTTC; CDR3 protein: CASSQGMRDRGRRIYEQYF
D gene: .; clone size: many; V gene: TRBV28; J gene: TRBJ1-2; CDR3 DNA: TGTGCCAGCGTCCAAGGGGGTTGGTATGGCTACACCTTC; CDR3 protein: CASVQGGWYGYTF